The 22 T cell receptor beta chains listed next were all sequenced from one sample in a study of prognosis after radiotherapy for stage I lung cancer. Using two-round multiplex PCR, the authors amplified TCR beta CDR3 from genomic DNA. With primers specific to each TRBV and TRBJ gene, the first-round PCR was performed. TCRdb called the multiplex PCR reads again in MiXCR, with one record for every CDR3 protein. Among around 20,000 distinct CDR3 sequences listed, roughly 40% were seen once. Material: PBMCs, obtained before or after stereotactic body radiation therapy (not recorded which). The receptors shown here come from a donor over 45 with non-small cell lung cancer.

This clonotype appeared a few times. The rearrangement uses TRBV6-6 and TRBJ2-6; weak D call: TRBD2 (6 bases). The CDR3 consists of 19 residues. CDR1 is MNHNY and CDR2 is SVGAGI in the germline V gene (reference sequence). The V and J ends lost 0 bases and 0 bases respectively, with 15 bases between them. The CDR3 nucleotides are TGTGCCAGCAGTTACTCGAGGGACTTCCGTAGCTCTGGGGCCAACGTCCTGACTTTC. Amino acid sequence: CASSYSRDFRSSGANVLTF.

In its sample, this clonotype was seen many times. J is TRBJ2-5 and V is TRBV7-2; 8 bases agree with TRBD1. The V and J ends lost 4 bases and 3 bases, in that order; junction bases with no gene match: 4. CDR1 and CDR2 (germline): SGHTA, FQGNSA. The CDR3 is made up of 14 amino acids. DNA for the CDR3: TGTGCCAGCAGCTCGAACAGGGGGAAAGAGACCCAGTACTTC. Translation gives CASSSNRGKETQYF.

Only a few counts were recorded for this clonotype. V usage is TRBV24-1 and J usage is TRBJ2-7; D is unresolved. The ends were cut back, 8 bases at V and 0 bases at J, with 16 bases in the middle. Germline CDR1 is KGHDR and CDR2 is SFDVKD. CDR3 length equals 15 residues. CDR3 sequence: CATKSPGPVSYEQYF. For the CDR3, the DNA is TGTGCCACCAAGAGCCCGGGTCCAGTCTCCTACGAGCAGTACTTC.

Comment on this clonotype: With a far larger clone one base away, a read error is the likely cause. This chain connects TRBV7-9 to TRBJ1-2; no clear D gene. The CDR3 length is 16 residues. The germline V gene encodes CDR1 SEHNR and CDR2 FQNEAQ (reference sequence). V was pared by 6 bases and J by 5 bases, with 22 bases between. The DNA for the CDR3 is TGTGCCAGCAGACAAGGTCCCCAGCTCGGCCGATATGGCTACACCTTC. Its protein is CASRQGPQLGRYGYTF.

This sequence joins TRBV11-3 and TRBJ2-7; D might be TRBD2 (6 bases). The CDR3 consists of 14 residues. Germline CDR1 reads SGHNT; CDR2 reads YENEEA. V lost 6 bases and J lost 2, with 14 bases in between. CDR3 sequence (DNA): TGTGCCAGCAGAGACGCCAGGACTACCTACGAGCAGTACTTC. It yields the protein CASRDARTTYEQYF. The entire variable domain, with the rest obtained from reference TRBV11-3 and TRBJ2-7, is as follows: EAGVVQSPRYKIIEKKQPVAFWCNPISGHNTLYWYLQNLGQGPELLIRYENEEAVDDSQLPKDRFSAERLKGVDSTLKIQPAELGDSAVYLCASRDARTTYEQYFGPGTRLTVT.

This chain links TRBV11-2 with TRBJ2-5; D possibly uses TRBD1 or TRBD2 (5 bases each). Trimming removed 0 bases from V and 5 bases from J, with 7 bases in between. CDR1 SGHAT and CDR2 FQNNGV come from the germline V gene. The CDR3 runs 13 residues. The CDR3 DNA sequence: TGTGCCAGCAGCTTAGATTGGGGGGAGACCCAGTACTTC. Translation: CASSLDWGETQYF.

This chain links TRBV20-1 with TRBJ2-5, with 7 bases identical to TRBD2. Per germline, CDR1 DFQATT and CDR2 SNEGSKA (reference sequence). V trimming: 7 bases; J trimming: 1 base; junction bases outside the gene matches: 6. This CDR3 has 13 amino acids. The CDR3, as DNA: TGCAGTGTGGGGGGGGACGTCCAAGAGACCCAGTACTTC. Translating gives CSVGGDVQETQYF.

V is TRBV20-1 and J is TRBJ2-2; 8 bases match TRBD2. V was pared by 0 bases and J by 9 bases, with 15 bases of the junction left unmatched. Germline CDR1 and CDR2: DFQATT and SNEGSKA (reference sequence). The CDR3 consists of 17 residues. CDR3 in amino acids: CSARDMAAGVNARELFF. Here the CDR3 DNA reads TGCAGTGCTAGAGATATGGCAGCGGGAGTGAACGCCCGGGAGCTGTTTTTT.

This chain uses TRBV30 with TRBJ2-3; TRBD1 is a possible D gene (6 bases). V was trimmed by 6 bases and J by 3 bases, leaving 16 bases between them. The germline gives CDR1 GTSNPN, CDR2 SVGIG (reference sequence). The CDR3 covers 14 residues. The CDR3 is CACMKTGGTDTQYF. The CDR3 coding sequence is TGTGCCTGTATGAAGACAGGTGGTACAGATACGCAGTATTTT.

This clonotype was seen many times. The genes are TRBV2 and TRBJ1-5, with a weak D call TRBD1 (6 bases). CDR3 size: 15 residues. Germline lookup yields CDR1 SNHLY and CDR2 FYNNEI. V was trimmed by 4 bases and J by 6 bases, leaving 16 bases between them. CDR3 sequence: CASSGLAQGRQPQHF. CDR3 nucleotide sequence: TGTGCCAGCAGTGGATTGGCACAGGGACGTCAGCCCCAGCATTTT. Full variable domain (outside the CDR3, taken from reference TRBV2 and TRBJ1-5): EPEVTQTPSHQVTQMGQEVILRCVPISNHLYFYWYRQILGQKVEFLVSFYNNEISEKSEIFDDQFSVERPDGSNFTLKIRSTKLEDSAMYFCASSGLAQGRQPQHFGDGTRLSIL.

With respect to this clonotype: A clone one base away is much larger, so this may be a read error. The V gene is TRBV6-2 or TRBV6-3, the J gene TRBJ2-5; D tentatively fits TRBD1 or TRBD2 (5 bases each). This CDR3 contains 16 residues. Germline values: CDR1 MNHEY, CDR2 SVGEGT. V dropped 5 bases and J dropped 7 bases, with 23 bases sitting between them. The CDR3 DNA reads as TGTGCCAGCAGTGGGGGAACCCCCCCGGTAGGAGGGACCCAGTACTTC. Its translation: CASSGGTPPVGGTQYF.

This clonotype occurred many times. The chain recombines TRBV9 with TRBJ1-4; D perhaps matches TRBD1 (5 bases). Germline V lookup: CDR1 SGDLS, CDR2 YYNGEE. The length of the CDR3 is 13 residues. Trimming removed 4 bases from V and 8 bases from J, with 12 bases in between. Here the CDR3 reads CASSKGTGEKLFF. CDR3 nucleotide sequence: TGTGCCAGCAGCAAAGGGACTGGGGAAAAACTGTTTTTT. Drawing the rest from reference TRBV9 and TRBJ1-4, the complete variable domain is DSGVTQTPKHLITATGQRVTLRCSPRSGDLSVYWYQQSLDQGLQFLIQYYNGEERAKGNILERFSAQQFPDLHSELNLSSLELGDSALYFCASSKGTGEKLFFGSGTQLSVL.

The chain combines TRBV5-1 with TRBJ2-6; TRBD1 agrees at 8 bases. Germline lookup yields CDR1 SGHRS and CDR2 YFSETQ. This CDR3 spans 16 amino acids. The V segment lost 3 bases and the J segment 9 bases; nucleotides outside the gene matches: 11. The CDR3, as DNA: TGCGCCAGCAGCTACTTCCAGGGGGCTGGAGACAACGTCCTGACTTTC. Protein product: CASSYFQGAGDNVLTF.

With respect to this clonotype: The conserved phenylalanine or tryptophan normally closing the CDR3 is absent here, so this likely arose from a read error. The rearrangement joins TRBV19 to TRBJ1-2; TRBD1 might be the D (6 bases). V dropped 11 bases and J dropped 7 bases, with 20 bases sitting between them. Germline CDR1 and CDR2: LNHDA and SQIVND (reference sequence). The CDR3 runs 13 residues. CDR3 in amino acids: CACTPGVAIGYTL. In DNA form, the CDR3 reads TGTGCCTGTACTCCAGGGGTAGCTATTGGCTACACCTTA.

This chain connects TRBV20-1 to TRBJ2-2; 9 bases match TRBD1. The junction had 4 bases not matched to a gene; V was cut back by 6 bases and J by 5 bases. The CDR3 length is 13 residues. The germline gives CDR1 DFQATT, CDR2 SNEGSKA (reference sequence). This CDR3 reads CSARDRVTGELFF. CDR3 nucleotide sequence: TGCAGTGCAAGGGACAGGGTTACCGGGGAGCTGTTTTTT.

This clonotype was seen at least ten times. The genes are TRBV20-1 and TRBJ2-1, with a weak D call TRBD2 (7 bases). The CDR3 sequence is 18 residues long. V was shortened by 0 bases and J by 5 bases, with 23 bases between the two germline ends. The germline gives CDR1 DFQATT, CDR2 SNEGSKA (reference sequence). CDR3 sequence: CSARDQARRKGGHNEQFF. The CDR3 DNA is TGCAGTGCTAGAGATCAGGCCAGGCGGAAGGGGGGGCACAATGAGCAGTTCTTC.

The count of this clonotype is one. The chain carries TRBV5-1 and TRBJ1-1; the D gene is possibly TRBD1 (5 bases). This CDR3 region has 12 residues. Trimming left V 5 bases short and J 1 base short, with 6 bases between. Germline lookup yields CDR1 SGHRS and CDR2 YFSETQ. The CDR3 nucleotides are TGCGCCAGCAGGCAGGGGAACACTGAAGCTTTCTTT. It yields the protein CASRQGNTEAFF.

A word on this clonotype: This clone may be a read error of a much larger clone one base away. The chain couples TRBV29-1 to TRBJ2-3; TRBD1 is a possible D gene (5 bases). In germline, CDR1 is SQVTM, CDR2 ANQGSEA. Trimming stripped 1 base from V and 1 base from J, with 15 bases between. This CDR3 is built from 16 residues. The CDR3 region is CSVEGLQVLGTDTQYF. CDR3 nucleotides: TGCAGCGTTGAAGGGTTACAGGTATTAGGCACAGATACGCAGTATTTT.

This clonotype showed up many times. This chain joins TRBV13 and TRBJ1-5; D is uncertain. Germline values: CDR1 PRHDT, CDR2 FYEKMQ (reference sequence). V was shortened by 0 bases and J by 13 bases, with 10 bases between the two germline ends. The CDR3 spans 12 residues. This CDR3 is CASSLGLNKQHF. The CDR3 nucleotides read TGTGCCAGCAGCTTAGGCCTCAACAAACAGCATTTT.

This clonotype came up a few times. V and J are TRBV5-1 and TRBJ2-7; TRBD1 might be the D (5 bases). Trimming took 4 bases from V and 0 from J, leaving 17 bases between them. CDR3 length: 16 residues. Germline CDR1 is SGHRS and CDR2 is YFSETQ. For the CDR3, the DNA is TGCGCCAGCAGCCCTAGACCCTGGACAACCTCCTACGAGCAGTACTTC. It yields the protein CASSPRPWTTSYEQYF.

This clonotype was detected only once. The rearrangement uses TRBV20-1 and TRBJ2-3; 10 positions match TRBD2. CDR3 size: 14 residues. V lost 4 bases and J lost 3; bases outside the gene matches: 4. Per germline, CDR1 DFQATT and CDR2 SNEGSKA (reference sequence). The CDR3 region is CSAISSGGTDTQYF. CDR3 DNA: TGCAGTGCTATATCTAGCGGGGGAACAGATACGCAGTATTTT.

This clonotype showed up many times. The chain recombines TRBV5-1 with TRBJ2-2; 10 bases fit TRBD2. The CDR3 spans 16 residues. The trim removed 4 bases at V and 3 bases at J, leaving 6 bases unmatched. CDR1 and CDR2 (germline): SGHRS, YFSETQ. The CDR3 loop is CASSQSGRADTGELFF. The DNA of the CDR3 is TGCGCCAGCAGCCAAAGCGGGAGGGCGGACACCGGGGAGCTGTTTTTT.